Listed here are 19 T cell receptor beta chains from one sample, sequenced in a study of regulatory T cells in long-lasting Graves disease. Relying on iRepertoire HTBI primers and Arm-PCR of CDR3 regions, the team built TCR beta libraries. TCRdb re-called the multiplex PCR reads with MiXCR, one entry per CDR3 protein. The table records 350,000 to 500,000 distinct CDR3 sequences, 21% of them present only once. Time point defined: persistent/refractory GD, antithyroid drugs over 5 years with positive TRAb. RNA isolated from PBMCs was used to make the TCR library. The source was peripheral blood mononuclear cells (PBMCs), collected when the disease was refractory, from a patient treated with antithyroid drugs. Every receptor here comes from a female donor with Graves disease.

This chain uses TRBV18 with TRBJ2-1, with a tentative D call TRBD1 (6 bases). This CDR3 has 13 residues. The V gene's germline CDR1 is KGHSH and CDR2 LQKENI. V gave up 8 bases and J gave up 4 bases, with 12 bases separating them. CDR3 protein: CASSRDNYNEQFF. CDR3 nucleotide sequence: TGTGCCAGCAGCCGGGACAATTACAATGAGCAGTTCTTC.

This clonotype occurred a few times. CDR3 in DNA: TGTGCCAGCAGTATACTAGAGCGCACAGATACGCAGTATTTT. Translating it yields CASSILERTDTQYF. This chain joins TRBV28 and TRBJ2-3; TRBD2 might be the D (5 bases). The CDR3 covers 14 residues. The ends were cut back, 5 bases at V and 1 base at J, with 10 bases in the middle. CDR1 and CDR2 from the germline V gene are MDHEN and SYDVKM. The whole variable domain, remainder taken from reference TRBV28 and TRBJ2-3, is DVKVTQSSRYLVKRTGEKVFLECVQDMDHENMFWYRQDPGLGLRLIYFSYDVKMKEKGDIPEGYSVSREKKERFSLILESASTNQTSMYLCASSILERTDTQYFGPGTRLTVL.

This clonotype was detected a few times. This chain joins TRBV12-3 or TRBV12-4 and TRBJ2-3, with a weak D call TRBD2 (6 bases). The CDR3 spans 14 residues. The V end was cut by 4 bases, the J end by 2 bases, with 10 bases between. Here the CDR3 reads CASSSGGVTDTQYF. In DNA, the CDR3 is TGTGCCAGCAGTTCTGGCGGGGTCACAGATACGCAGTATTTT.

In its sample, this clonotype was seen a few times. The chain recombines TRBV10-2 with TRBJ1-5; maybe TRBD1 (6 bases). This CDR3 is built from 16 residues. Germline-derived CDR1 and CDR2 are WSHSY and SAAADI. Deletions cut 2 bases from V and 4 bases from J, with 15 bases between. The CDR3 loop is CASSESGGQQNQPQHF. CDR3 nucleotide sequence: TGCGCCAGCAGTGAGAGTGGCGGACAGCAAAATCAGCCCCAGCATTTT.

With respect to this clonotype: This may arise from a read error, as a much more abundant clone is one base away. J is TRBJ2-2 and V is TRBV7-8, with D perhaps being TRBD1 or TRBD2 (5 bases each). The CDR3 sequence is 14 residues long. V lost 6 bases, J lost 0 bases, and 8 bases lay in between. Germline V CDR1 and CDR2: SGHVS, FQNEAQ. The CDR3 bases are TGTGCCAGCAGGGGACGGGCGAACACCGGGGAGCTGTTTTTT. It is translated as CASRGRANTGELFF.

In this sample, this clonotype turned up many times. This rearrangement joins TRBV5-5 to TRBJ2-5, with a tentative D call TRBD1 (5 bases). Germline V gene sequence: CDR1 SGHKS, CDR2 YYEKEE (reference sequence). The CDR3 is 15 amino acids. V was cut by 3 bases and J by 1 base, with 13 bases left in between. The CDR3 sequence is CASSSGGAPQETQYF. CDR3 coding DNA: TGTGCCAGCAGCTCCGGTGGGGCCCCCCAAGAGACCCAGTACTTC.

This chain joins TRBV9 and TRBJ2-2; either TRBD1 or TRBD2 may supply D (5 bases each). CDR1 and CDR2 (germline): SGDLS, YYNGEE. V lost 0 bases, J lost 2 bases, and 11 bases lay in between. The CDR3 has 16 residues. CDR3: CASSVEPGTNTGELFF. CDR3 bases: TGTGCCAGCAGCGTAGAACCGGGGACCAACACCGGGGAGCTGTTTTTT.

This clonotype was counted only a few times. J is TRBJ1-4 and V is TRBV19; no clear D gene. CDR3 length: 15 amino acids. The V and J ends lost 0 bases and 4 bases respectively, with 9 bases between them. The germline V gene has CDR1 LNHDA and CDR2 SQIVND (reference sequence). The CDR3 spells CASSIDNGGNEKLFF. DNA for the CDR3: TGTGCCAGTAGTATAGATAACGGCGGTAATGAAAAACTGTTTTTT. The full variable domain, completed using reference TRBV19 and TRBJ1-4, is DGGITQSPKYLFRKEGQNVTLSCEQNLNHDAMYWYRQDPGQGLRLIYYSQIVNDFQKGDIAEGYSVSREKKESFPLTVTSAQKNPTAFYLCASSIDNGGNEKLFFGSGTQLSVL.

In this sample, this clonotype turned up a few times. The chain links TRBV5-1 to TRBJ2-5; 9 nucleotides match TRBD1. The germline CDR1 and CDR2 sequences are SGHRS and YFSETQ. The junction had 7 bases not matched to a gene; V was cut back by 0 bases and J by 4 bases. The CDR3 is 16 amino acids. For the CDR3, the DNA is TGCGCCAGCAGCTTGGGAGGACAGGGGAATCGAGAGACCCAGTACTTC. Its translation: CASSLGGQGNRETQYF.

The table lists this clonotype with many counts. The chain recombines TRBV28 with TRBJ1-2; 8 bases align to TRBD1. V lost 7 bases to trimming and J lost 4 bases; unmatched junction nucleotides: 5. Germline V gene lookup returns CDR1 MDHEN and CDR2 SYDVKM. This CDR3 has 13 residues. The CDR3 region has the DNA TGTGCCAGCAATGGTGGGACAGGCTATGGCTACACCTTC. This codes for CASNGGTGYGYTF.

The chain recombines TRBV2 with TRBJ2-3, with 10 positions matching TRBD2. CDR3 length: 15 amino acids. V shed 4 bases and J 2 bases; nucleotides not matched to a gene: 3. The germline V gene has CDR1 SNHLY and CDR2 FYNNEI. CDR3 DNA: TGTGCCAGCAGTGGTCTAGCGGGGGACACAGATACGCAGTATTTT. Its translation: CASSGLAGDTDTQYF.

The chain uses TRBV7-8 and TRBJ2-7; 7 bases are a match to TRBD2. This CDR3 region has 16 residues. Losses at the gene ends were 1 base for V and 6 bases for J; bases not matched to a gene: 12. Per germline, CDR1 SGHVS and CDR2 FQNEAQ. The CDR3 DNA reads TGTGCCAGCAGCTTAGTCGCGGGAGTGGGCCTTGGCGAGCAGTACTTC. This gives the protein CASSLVAGVGLGEQYF.

As concerns this clonotype: A clone one base away is much larger, so this may be a read error. This chain joins TRBV15 and TRBJ2-7, with TRBD1 as a possible D gene (6 bases). The CDR3 sequence is 13 residues long. Looked up from germline, CDR1 is LNHNV and CDR2 is YYDKDF (reference sequence). The CDR3 DNA reads TGTGCCACCAGCAGAACAGGGTCCTACGAGCAGTGCTTC. Residues: CATSRTGSYEQCF.

The V call is TRBV28, the J call TRBJ2-5, with 7 bases fitting TRBD1. Germline assignment: CDR1 MDHEN and CDR2 SYDVKM. Losses at the gene ends were 6 bases for V and 5 bases for J; bases not matched to a gene: 9. This CDR3 is built from 14 residues. The CDR3 bases are TGTGCCAGCAGAACGACAGGGTGGAGGGAGACCCAGTACTTC. Translation gives CASRTTGWRETQYF.

In its sample, this clonotype was seen a few times. The CDR3, as DNA: TGTGCCAGTAGTTTCGGATACCCTCAGCCCCAGCATTTT. Protein sequence: CASSFGYPQPQHF. This chain connects TRBV19 to TRBJ1-5; D gene unclear. Germline loops: CDR1 LNHDA, CDR2 SQIVND (reference sequence). The CDR3 loop spans 13 amino acids. Trimming stripped 5 bases from V and 6 bases from J, with 11 bases between.

This clonotype showed up many times. The rearrangement uses TRBV20-1 and TRBJ1-1; no definite D call. The CDR3 totals 11 residues. Germline V gene lookup returns CDR1 DFQATT and CDR2 SNEGSKA (reference sequence). The V end lost 3 bases, the J end lost 4 bases, and 6 bases lay between the germline ends. The CDR3 region is CSASRGTEAFF. The CDR3 DNA follows: TGCAGTGCTAGTAGAGGCACTGAAGCTTTCTTT.

This clonotype appeared many times. V usage is TRBV28 and J usage is TRBJ1-1, with 9 bases matching TRBD1. The germline V gene encodes CDR1 MDHEN and CDR2 SYDVKM. CDR3 length equals 15 residues. The trim removed 6 bases at V and 0 bases at J, leaving 5 bases unmatched. DNA of the CDR3: TGTGCCAGCAGCCATCGGACAGGGGTGAACACTGAAGCTTTCTTT. It specifies CASSHRTGVNTEAFF.

The genes are TRBV30 and TRBJ2-4, with D uncertain. Germline V CDR1 and CDR2: GTSNPN, SVGIG (reference sequence). The CDR3 spans 16 residues. Trimming shortened V by 1 base and J by 7 bases, and 20 bases separated the two germline ends. Here the CDR3 DNA reads TGTGCCTGGAGTGGACCGACCGGGCCTGCGCCCAACATTCAGTACTTC. Its protein product is CAWSGPTGPAPNIQYF. Together with reference TRBV30 and TRBJ2-4, the CDR3 gives the full variable domain: SQTIHQWPATLVQPVGSPLSLECTVEGTSNPNLYWYRQAAGRGLQLLFYSVGIGQISSEVPQNLSASRPQDRQFILSSKKLLLSDSGFYLCAWSGPTGPAPNIQYFGAGTRLSVL.

As to this clonotype: A much larger clone differs from this one at a single base, so this may be a read error. The V call is TRBV12-3 or TRBV12-4, the J call TRBJ1-5; no definite D call. The CDR3 totals 13 residues. In DNA form, the CDR3 reads TGTGCCAGCAGCCTGACTCGCGTACAGCCCCGGCATTTT. Amino acid sequence: CASSLTRVQPRHF.